This entry lists 18 T cell receptor beta chains sequenced from one sample in a study of cytomegalovirus exposure and HLA in healthy donors. With 60 Vbeta and 13 Jbeta primers, the PCR was carried out. Sequencing used immunoSEQ multiplex PCR; TCRdb keeps in-frame clones, though not all of them. This table has about 200,000 clones, nearly 80% appearing once. The sample taken for sequencing was PBMCs. Receptors originate from a male donor in good health and CMV-seronegative.

The genes are TRBV2 and TRBJ2-6; unclear D gene. CDR1 is SNHLY and CDR2 is FYNNEI in the germline V gene. This CDR3 has 14 amino acids. V lost 7 bases and J lost 0, with 7 bases in between. The CDR3 region is CASKGGSGANVLTF. CDR3 DNA: TGTGCCAGCAAAGGCGGCTCTGGGGCCAACGTCCTGACTTTC. The full variable domain, with the rest looked up from reference TRBV2 and TRBJ2-6, is EPEVTQTPSHQVTQMGQEVILRCVPISNHLYFYWYRQILGQKVEFLVSFYNNEISEKSEIFDDQFSVERPDGSNFTLKIRSTKLEDSAMYFCASKGGSGANVLTFGAGSRLTVL.

This clone appeared a few times. This chain links TRBV12-5 with TRBJ1-2, with D possibly being TRBD1 (5 bases). This CDR3 has 13 amino acids. Deletions cut 1 base from V and 2 bases from J, with 5 bases between. Germline V CDR1 and CDR2: LGHNT, FRNRAP. In DNA, the CDR3 is TGTGCTAGTGGTTTGGGACAGAACTATGGCTACACCTTC. Its protein is CASGLGQNYGYTF.

This chain joins TRBV18 and TRBJ2-1; a weak D match, TRBD1 (6 bases). Between the trimmed V and J ends, which lost 0 bases and 4 bases, there was a span of 10 bases. The CDR3 contains 15 residues. Germline V lookup: CDR1 KGHSH, CDR2 LQKENI. CDR3 sequence: CASSPPLQGYNEQFF. In nucleotides, the CDR3 is TGTGCCAGCTCACCACCCCTACAGGGATACAATGAGCAGTTCTTC.

The V call is TRBV14, the J call TRBJ2-1; D is perhaps TRBD1 (5 bases). Germline CDR1 SGHDN, CDR2 FVKESK. Trimming stripped 5 bases from V and 4 bases from J, with 9 bases between. CDR3 length equals 13 residues. The CDR3 spells CASSGDSYNEQFF. DNA of the CDR3: TGTGCCAGCAGCGGAGACAGTTACAATGAGCAGTTCTTC.

This clone came up a few times. The chain employs TRBV6-6 and TRBJ2-5; 13 bases line up with TRBD2. Germline values: CDR1 MNHNY, CDR2 SVGAGI (reference sequence). The CDR3 is 15 residues long. Trimming at V came to 7 bases and at J to 1 base, leaving 3 bases not matched to a gene. The CDR3 protein is CASTWTSGGQETQYF. The CDR3 DNA sequence: TGTGCCAGCACTTGGACTAGCGGGGGCCAAGAGACCCAGTACTTC.

This clone was seen more than once but under ten times. The chain employs TRBV7-9 and TRBJ1-2; 7 bases agree with TRBD1. Germline trimming cut 4 bases from V and 8 bases from J; bases unmatched to any gene: 10. The CDR3 loop spans 14 amino acids. CDR1 and CDR2 from the germline V gene are SEHNR and FQNEAQ (reference sequence). The CDR3 DNA reads TGTGCCAGCAGCTCCTTACAGGGGAAGAGAGGCTACACCTTC. This translates into CASSSLQGKRGYTF.

This chain connects TRBV2 to TRBJ1-5, with 8 bases aligning to TRBD1. The CDR3 runs 13 residues. J lost 6 bases, V lost 8 bases, and 6 bases had no gene match. The germline gives CDR1 SNHLY, CDR2 FYNNEI. CDR3 in DNA: TGTGCCAGCGGAGGACAGGGTGCTCAGCCCCAGCATTTT. Translation: CASGGQGAQPQHF.

The rearrangement links TRBV7-9 to TRBJ2-7, with D perhaps TRBD2 (5 bases). Trimming took 6 bases from V and 3 from J, leaving 21 bases between them. Germline V CDR1 and CDR2: SEHNR, FQNEAQ (reference sequence). The CDR3 is 16 residues long. CDR3 in amino acids: CASRKHEAVVDYEQYF. The CDR3 DNA follows: TGTGCCAGCAGGAAACATGAAGCGGTAGTGGACTACGAGCAGTACTTC.

This clone was found a few times. CDR3 coding DNA: TGTGCCAGCAGCTTACCACAGGGAGATGGGGACGAGCAGTACTTC. Protein: CASSLPQGDGDEQYF. V usage is TRBV13 and J usage is TRBJ2-7; D may be TRBD1 (6 bases). Per the germline V gene, CDR1 is PRHDT and CDR2 is FYEKMQ (reference sequence). V lost 2 bases to trimming and J lost 5 bases, with 16 bases between them. The CDR3 extends over 15 amino acids.

The chain couples TRBV7-8 to TRBJ2-1, with 9 nucleotides matching TRBD1. Unmatched junction bases numbered 1, after V lost 6 bases and J lost 1 base. The CDR3 is 14 amino acids. CDR1 SGHVS and CDR2 FQNEAQ come from the germline V gene. In DNA form, the CDR3 reads TGTGCCAGCAGGGACAGGGGATCCTACAATGAGCAGTTCTTC. It yields the protein CASRDRGSYNEQFF.

This sequence joins TRBV19 and TRBJ1-1; TRBD1 matches at 8 bases. CDR1 and CDR2 (germline): LNHDA, SQIVND (reference sequence). The trim removed 7 bases at V and 6 bases at J, leaving 7 bases unmatched. The CDR3 has 13 residues. CDR3 residues: CASNLRGRAEAFF. CDR3 nucleotides: TGTGCCAGTAACCTCAGGGGGCGGGCTGAAGCTTTCTTT.

The V call is TRBV28, the J call TRBJ2-1; 7 bases align to TRBD2. V was pared by 5 bases and J by 4 bases, with 8 bases of the junction left unmatched. The CDR3 loop spans 15 amino acids. Germline V gene lookup returns CDR1 MDHEN and CDR2 SYDVKM. The DNA for the CDR3 is TGTGCCAGCAGTACCCGGACTAGATTTTACAATGAGCAGTTCTTC. Translation gives CASSTRTRFYNEQFF. The complete variable domain, with remaining parts taken from reference TRBV28 and TRBJ2-1, reads DVKVTQSSRYLVKRTGEKVFLECVQDMDHENMFWYRQDPGLGLRLIYFSYDVKMKEKGDIPEGYSVSREKKERFSLILESASTNQTSMYLCASSTRTRFYNEQFFGPGTRLTVL.

V usage is TRBV7-8 and J usage is TRBJ2-3; 9 positions match TRBD2. This CDR3 is built from 16 residues. The V and J ends lost 5 bases and 3 bases, in that order; junction bases with no gene match: 9. Germline loops: CDR1 SGHVS, CDR2 FQNEAQ. DNA for the CDR3: TGTGCCAGCAGCCCGCGGGCGGGAGGGCCGACAGATACGCAGTATTTT. It translates to CASSPRAGGPTDTQYF.

Comments on this clone: Within the sample, other DNA sequences also encode this same CDR3. This chain links TRBV10-3 with TRBJ1-2; D ambiguous. Trimming stripped 10 bases from V and 4 bases from J, with 16 bases between. This CDR3 is built from 13 residues. Germline lookup yields CDR1 ENHRY and CDR2 SYGVKD. CDR3 bases: TGTGCCACCCCCGGAGAAGGAGGCTATGGCTACACCTTC. This codes for CATPGEGGYGYTF.

This clone was seen only a few times. This CDR3 is CASRLDRARNSPLHF. Written as DNA, the CDR3 is TGTGCCAGCAGGTTGGACAGGGCAAGAAATTCACCCCTCCACTTT. The rearrangement joins TRBV28 to TRBJ1-6, with 8 nucleotides matching TRBD1. CDR1 MDHEN and CDR2 SYDVKM come from the germline V gene. V gave up 6 bases and J gave up 7 bases; unmatched junction bases: 8. This CDR3 region has 15 residues.

This rearrangement joins TRBV25-1 to TRBJ2-1, with TRBD2 matching over 7 bases. Germline lookup yields CDR1 MGHDK and CDR2 SYGVNS. CDR3 size: 15 residues. V was pared by 3 bases and J by 0 bases, with 2 bases of the junction left unmatched. The CDR3 nucleotides are TGTGCCAGCAGTGAGCGGGGGATCTCCTACAATGAGCAGTTCTTC. As protein: CASSERGISYNEQFF.

The chain is built from TRBV9 and TRBJ1-6, with 7 bases fitting TRBD1. Germline V gives CDR1 SGDLS, CDR2 YYNGEE. Trimming took 4 bases from V and 6 from J; bases not matched to a gene: 7. CDR3 length equals 15 residues. CDR3 bases: TGTGCCAGCAGCCCCCCCGGACAGGCTAATTCACCCCTCCACTTT. Its translation: CASSPPGQANSPLHF.

This clone was observed once. This chain connects TRBV7-9 to TRBJ2-3; the D gene is possibly TRBD2 (6 bases). CDR3 size: 13 residues. Germline assignment: CDR1 SEHNR and CDR2 FQNEAQ (reference sequence). Trimming took 0 bases from V and 5 from J, leaving 6 bases between them. CDR3 loop: CASSLAGGDTQYF. The CDR3 DNA reads TGTGCCAGCAGCTTAGCGGGAGGAGATACGCAGTATTTT.